These T cell receptor beta chains were read from a single sample in a study of human T cells and chemical hapten exposure. Via MiXCR, TCRdb re-called the RACE reads, giving one row per CDR3 protein. The data contain around 350,000 distinct CDR3 sequences, roughly 6% of them singletons. The sample consisted of whole blood, taken in connection with sensitization to the hapten diphenylcyclopropenone (DPC). The receptors originated from a woman aged 18-29 years with alopecia areata. Some clones in this sample may be carry-over from other donors' samples. CDR3s include the opening cysteine and the closing phenylalanine or tryptophan. A D gene is named only where the DNA matches it firmly. Part of the rows lack a size; the others show once, few, many or a class for expanded clones.

j_call: TRBJ1-3
d_call: NA
clone_size: NA
v_call: TRBV12-3/TRBV12-4
cdr3_aa: CASRLPLRGNTIYF
cdr3_nt: TGTGCCAGCAGATTGCCCTTGAGGGGAAACACCATATATTTT

j_call: TRBJ2-7
d_call: NA
clone_size: many
v_call: TRBV27
cdr3_aa: CASSFHLGTGDGQYF
cdr3_nt: TGTGCCAGCAGTTTCCACCTAGGGACCGGGGACGGGCAGTACTTC

j_call: TRBJ2-3
d_call: NA
clone_size: NA
v_call: TRBV20-1
cdr3_aa: CSAPKGVDTDTQYF
cdr3_nt: TGCAGTGCCCCCAAGGGAGTCGACACAGATACGCAGTATTTT

j_call: TRBJ1-6
d_call: TRBD1
clone_size: NA
v_call: TRBV5-6
cdr3_aa: CASRLGQGGNSPLHF
cdr3_nt: TGTGCCAGCAGGCTGGGACAGGGGGGTAATTCACCCCTCCACTTT

j_call: TRBJ2-5
d_call: NA
clone_size: many
v_call: TRBV12-3/TRBV12-4
cdr3_aa: CASSLNGQETQYF
cdr3_nt: TGTGCCAGCAGTTTAAATGGCCAAGAGACCCAGTACTTC

j_call: TRBJ2-5
d_call: NA
clone_size: many
v_call: TRBV5-4
cdr3_aa: CASSPRDQETQYF
cdr3_nt: TGTGCCAGCTCCCCGAGGGACCAAGAGACCCAGTACTTC

j_call: TRBJ2-1
d_call: NA
clone_size: many
v_call: TRBV20-1
cdr3_aa: CSAPHRVRGSYNEQFF
cdr3_nt: TGCAGTGCCCCACACAGGGTTCGGGGGTCCTACAATGAGCAGTTCTTC

j_call: TRBJ2-6
d_call: TRBD1
clone_size: few
v_call: TRBV10-3
cdr3_aa: CAIKPGQGRAGANVLTF
cdr3_nt: TGTGCCATCAAGCCGGGACAGGGTCGTGCTGGGGCCAACGTCCTGACTTTC

j_call: TRBJ2-1
d_call: NA
clone_size: many
v_call: TRBV4-3
cdr3_aa: CASSQDPWGALNEQFF
cdr3_nt: TGCGCCAGCAGCCAAGATCCCTGGGGGGCTCTCAATGAGCAGTTCTTC

j_call: TRBJ1-1
d_call: NA
clone_size: NA
v_call: TRBV15
cdr3_aa: CATSREWAGGEAFF
cdr3_nt: TGTGCCACCAGCAGAGAGTGGGCAGGTGGGGAAGCTTTCTTT

j_call: TRBJ1-6
d_call: NA
clone_size: many
v_call: TRBV7-2
cdr3_aa: CASSSRDVYSPLHF
cdr3_nt: TGTGCCAGCAGCTCCCGGGATGTCTATTCACCCCTCCACTTT